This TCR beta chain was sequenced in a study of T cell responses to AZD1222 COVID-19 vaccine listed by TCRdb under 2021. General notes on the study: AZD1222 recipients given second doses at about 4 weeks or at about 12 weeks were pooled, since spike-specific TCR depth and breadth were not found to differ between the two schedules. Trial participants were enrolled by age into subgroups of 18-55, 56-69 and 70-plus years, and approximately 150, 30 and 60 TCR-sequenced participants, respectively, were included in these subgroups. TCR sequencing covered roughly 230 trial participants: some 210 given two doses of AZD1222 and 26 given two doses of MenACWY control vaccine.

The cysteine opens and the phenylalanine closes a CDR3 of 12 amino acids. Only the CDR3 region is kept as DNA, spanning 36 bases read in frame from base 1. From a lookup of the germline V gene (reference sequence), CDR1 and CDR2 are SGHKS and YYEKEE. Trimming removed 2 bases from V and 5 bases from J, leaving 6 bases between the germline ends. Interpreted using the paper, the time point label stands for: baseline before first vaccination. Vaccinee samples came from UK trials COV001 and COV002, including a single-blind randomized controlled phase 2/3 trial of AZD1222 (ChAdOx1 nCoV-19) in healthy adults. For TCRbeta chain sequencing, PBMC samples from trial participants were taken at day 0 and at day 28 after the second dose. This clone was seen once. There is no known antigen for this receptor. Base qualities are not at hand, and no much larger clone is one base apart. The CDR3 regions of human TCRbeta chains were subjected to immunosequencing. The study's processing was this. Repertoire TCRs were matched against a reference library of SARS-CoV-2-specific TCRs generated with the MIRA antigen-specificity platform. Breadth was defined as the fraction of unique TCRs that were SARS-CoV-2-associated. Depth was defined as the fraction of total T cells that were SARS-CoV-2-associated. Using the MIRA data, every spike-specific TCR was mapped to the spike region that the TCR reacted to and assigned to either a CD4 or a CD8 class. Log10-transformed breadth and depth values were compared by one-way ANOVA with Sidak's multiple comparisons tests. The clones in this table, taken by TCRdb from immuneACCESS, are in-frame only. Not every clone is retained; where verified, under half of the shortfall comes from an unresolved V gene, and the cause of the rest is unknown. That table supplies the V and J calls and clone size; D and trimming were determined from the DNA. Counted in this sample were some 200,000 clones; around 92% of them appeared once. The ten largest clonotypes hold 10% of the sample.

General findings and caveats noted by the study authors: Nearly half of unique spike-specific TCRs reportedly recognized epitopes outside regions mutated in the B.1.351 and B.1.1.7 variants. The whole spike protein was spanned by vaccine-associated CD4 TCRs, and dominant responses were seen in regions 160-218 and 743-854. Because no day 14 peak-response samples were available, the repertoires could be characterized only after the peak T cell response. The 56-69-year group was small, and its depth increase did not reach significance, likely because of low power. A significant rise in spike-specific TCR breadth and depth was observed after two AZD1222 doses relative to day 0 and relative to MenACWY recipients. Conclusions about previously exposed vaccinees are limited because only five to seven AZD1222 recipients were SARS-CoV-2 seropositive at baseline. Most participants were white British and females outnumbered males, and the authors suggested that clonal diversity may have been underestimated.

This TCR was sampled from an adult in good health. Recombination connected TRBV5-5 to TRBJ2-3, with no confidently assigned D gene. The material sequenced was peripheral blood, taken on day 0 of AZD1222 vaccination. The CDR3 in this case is CASSFEGDTQYF. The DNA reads TGTGCCAGCAGCTTCGAAGGAGATACGCAGTATTTT.